This TCR beta chain was found in a study of response to subunit inactivated influenza vaccine. Study observations and caveats: The authors suggested that every seasonal influenza vaccination recruits few new T cells.

Germline CDR1 SGHRS, CDR2 YFSETQ. The CDR3 is 15 amino acids. Germline trimming cut 0 bases from V and 8 bases from J; bases unmatched to any gene: 5. Only a few counts were recorded for this clonotype. The antigen remains undetermined. TCRdb re-called the RT-PCR reads through MiXCR, storing one row per CDR3 protein. The table records more than 400,000 distinct CDR3 sequences, approximately 6.9% of them present only once. This chain links TRBV5-1 with TRBJ1-6; 7 bases match TRBD1. Source: PBMCs from blood, taken about 24 months after vaccination. The sequence was obtained from a man aged 45 to 75 who received an inactivated influenza vaccine. CDR3 DNA: TGCGCCAGCAGCTTGGGCAGGGGGGAATATTCACCCCTCCACTTT. Amino acids: CASSLGRGEYSPLHF.